The clone carrying this T cell receptor (beta chain) was recorded many times. Its specificity is not known. These data belong to a study of T cells in Graves' hyperthyroidism and ophthalmopathy. Amplification targeted TCR beta CDR3 regions from RNA transcripts. TCR CDR3 regions were first amplified by RT-PCR with HTBI primers. TCRdb re-called the multiplex PCR reads with MiXCR, one entry per CDR3 protein. Altogether 650,000 to 800,000 distinct CDR3 sequences are present, 45% being singletons, with the ten largest covering under 8%. Whole-study results and caveats: From stable hyperthyroidism, ophthalmopathy was set apart by a 13 V-J model. Expanded thyroid clonotypes (above 0.001) were mostly also found in blood.

This clonotype was sampled from an adult man with Graves' disease, either hyperthyroidism or ophthalmopathy (not recorded which). Sequencing was carried out using peripheral blood or thyroid tissue (not recorded which).

This CDR3 reads CSVADREYGYTF. The CDR3 bases are TGCAGCGTTGCTGACAGGGAGTATGGCTACACCTTC. V and J are TRBV29-1 and TRBJ1-2, with 7 bases identical to TRBD1. The CDR3 extends over 12 amino acids. V shed 4 bases, J shed 5 bases, and the junction held 4 bases outside the gene matches. The germline gives CDR1 SQVTM, CDR2 ANQGSEA. Together with reference TRBV29-1 and TRBJ1-2, the CDR3 gives the full variable domain: SAVISQKPSRDICQRGTSLTIQCQVDSQVTMMFWYRQQPGQSLTLIATANQGSEATYESGFVIDKFPISRPNLTFSTLTVSNMSPEDSSIYLCSVADREYGYTFGSGTRLTVV.